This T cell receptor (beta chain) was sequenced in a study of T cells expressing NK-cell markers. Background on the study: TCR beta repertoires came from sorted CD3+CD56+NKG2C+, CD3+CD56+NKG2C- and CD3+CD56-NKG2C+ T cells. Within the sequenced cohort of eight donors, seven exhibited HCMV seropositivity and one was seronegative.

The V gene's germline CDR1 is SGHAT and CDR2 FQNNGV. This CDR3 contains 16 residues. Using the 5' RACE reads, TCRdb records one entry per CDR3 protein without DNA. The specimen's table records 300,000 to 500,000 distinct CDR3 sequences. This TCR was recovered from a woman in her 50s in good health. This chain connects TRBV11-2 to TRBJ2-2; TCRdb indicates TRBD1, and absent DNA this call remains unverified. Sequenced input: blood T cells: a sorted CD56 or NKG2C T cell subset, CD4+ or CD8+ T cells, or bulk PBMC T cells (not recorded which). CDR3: CASSLLGGLNTGELFF.